This TCR beta chain is drawn from a study of T cell responses to AZD1222 COVID-19 vaccine. Whole-study findings and limits: Only 5 to 7 individuals given AZD1222 were seropositive at baseline.

On this clone: The antigen is undetermined.

The method was immunoSEQ multiplex PCR; TCRdb's version includes in-frame clones alone and lacks a portion of them. There are approximately 60,000 clones in the sample; roughly 80% occur only once, and more than 13% lies in the top ten. The receptor comes from an adult in good health. The source was peripheral blood, collected on day 0 of AZD1222 vaccination.

CDR3 DNA: TGTGCCAGCAGCCAAAACACCCGGACTAACTATGGCTACACCTTC. Protein: CASSQNTRTNYGYTF. The chain recombines TRBV5-5 with TRBJ1-2; no clear D gene. V was shortened by 4 bases and J by 0 bases, with 13 bases between the two germline ends. Germline CDR1 and CDR2: SGHKS and YYEKEE (reference sequence). This CDR3 contains 15 residues.